This T cell receptor beta chain was sequenced during a study of early T cells in non-severe SARS-CoV-2 infection. Study summary: RNA in bulk from unsorted whole blood was sequenced, and chains were unpaired.

The TCR library protocol attached unique molecular identifiers to the individual cDNA molecules. TCRdb passed the 5' RACE reads through MiXCR, listing each CDR3 protein once. This sample carries about 77,000 distinct CDR3 sequences, around 8.7% of them seen once, and the ten largest clones take more than 4.5%. A remark on this clonotype: The antigen is undetermined.

Study-level findings and limits: Using VDJdb, the matching emphasized anti-spike CD8 responses while missing private and CD4 specificities.

CDR3 length: 15 residues. Germline CDR1 and CDR2: LGHDT and YNNKEL (reference sequence). V was shortened by 0 bases and J by 4 bases, with 11 bases between the two germline ends. The sequenced material came from whole blood. The TCR comes from an adult who was a healthcare worker with PCR-confirmed SARS-CoV-2 infection or an uninfected control (not recorded which). The genes are TRBV3-1 and TRBJ2-3; D not resolved. The CDR3 here is CASSQESIVADTQYF. The CDR3 DNA follows: TGTGCCAGCAGCCAAGAGAGCATTGTGGCAGATACGCAGTATTTT.